This TCR beta chain comes out of a study of cytomegalovirus exposure and HLA in healthy donors. The PCR had 60 Vbeta and 13 Jbeta primers. Assay: immunoSEQ multiplex PCR; the TCRdb copy retains only in-frame clones and omits some. The table lists about 74,000 clones. Germline CDR1 is LNHDA and CDR2 is SQIVND (reference sequence). The CDR3 runs to 15 residues. With 6 bases clipped from V and 3 bases from J, the junction kept 7 bases outside the gene matches. V is TRBV19 and J is TRBJ2-1; 8 bases line up with TRBD2. Specimen: PBMCs. This TCR derives from a female donor in good health and CMV-seropositive. CDR3 residues: CASRPPGLVYNEQFF. As DNA, the CDR3 is TGTGCCAGTAGACCTCCGGGACTAGTCTACAATGAGCAGTTCTTC.